This paragraph reports one T cell receptor beta chain. Its specificity is not known. This sample was included in a study of T cells in Graves' hyperthyroidism and ophthalmopathy. Study-level points and caveats: In the analysis, a 13 V-J model separated ophthalmopathy from stable hyperthyroidism.

PBMCs were derived from under 13 ml fresh peripheral blood. TCR beta CDR3 region amplification was performed from RNA transcripts. The TCR CDR3 was amplified in a first-round RT-PCR using the HTBI primer set. TCRdb passed the multiplex PCR reads through MiXCR, listing each CDR3 protein once. Of about half a million distinct CDR3 sequences listed, 20% are singletons. This TCR came from a man between 18 and 35 years old with Graves' hyperthyroidism. Sequences were obtained from blood.

CDR3 sequence: CSAGRGSGNTIYF. For the CDR3, the DNA is TGCAGTGCCGGCAGGGGCTCTGGAAACACCATATATTTT. The chain uses TRBV20-1 and TRBJ1-3, with D possibly matching TRBD1 (6 bases). V lost 6 bases and J lost 0, with 9 bases in between. Looked up from germline, CDR1 is DFQATT and CDR2 is SNEGSKA (reference sequence). The CDR3 spans 13 residues.